The clone carrying this T cell receptor (beta chain) has a handful of counts. The target antigen is unknown. The record originates from a study of T cells in Graves' hyperthyroidism and ophthalmopathy. Whole-study context: Peripheral blood collection took place at initial diagnosis, before any treatment. Study-level findings and limits: Within blood appeared most thyroid clonotypes that had expanded above 0.001.

Using RNA transcripts as the source, TCR beta CDR3 regions were amplified. The HTBI primer set was used in a first-round RT-PCR of the TCR CDR3. MiXCR, applied by TCRdb to the multiplex PCR reads, yields one record per CDR3 protein. Of under 500,000 distinct CDR3 sequences in the sample, 11% to 15% were seen once. Trimming took off 6 bases at V and 9 bases at J, with 18 bases between the two ends. CDR1 is MNHEY and CDR2 is SMNVEV in the germline V gene (reference sequence). CDR3 size: 14 residues. Roughly 10 ml of fresh peripheral blood supplied the PBMCs. This receptor was taken from a man aged 50-60 years with Graves' ophthalmopathy. The chain couples TRBV27 to TRBJ1-3; tentative D call: TRBD1 (5 bases). The sequencing sample was made of blood. CDR3 sequence reads: CASRHTGGRGTIYF. The CDR3 DNA reads as TGTGCCAGCAGGCACACGGGGGGTCGCGGCACCATATATTTT.